This T cell receptor (beta chain) emerged from a study of T cells in Graves' hyperthyroidism and ophthalmopathy. Whole-study findings and limits: Most clonotypes expanded in thyroid above 0.001 were likewise present in blood.

Among the patients, aged 18 to 65, hyperthyroidism was newly diagnosed and had lasted under 2 months. A note on this clonotype: Its antigen is unidentified.

It was RNA transcripts that yielded the amplified TCR beta CDR3 regions. The TCR CDR3 was amplified in a first-round RT-PCR using the HTBI primer set. TCRdb processed the multiplex PCR reads anew with MiXCR; each CDR3 protein has one entry. This table has approximately 710,000 distinct CDR3 sequences, approximately 15% appearing once. The clonotype originates from a man over 45 with Graves' hyperthyroidism. The sample taken for sequencing was blood.

The DNA of the CDR3 is TGTGCTTCCCTGGGTGGTAGTCCCTTGGTGGATACGCAGTATTTT. Its protein product is CASLGGSPLVDTQYF. The rearrangement links TRBV19 to TRBJ2-3; D not certain. Per the germline V gene, CDR1 is LNHDA and CDR2 is SQIVND (reference sequence). The CDR3 is 15 amino acids.